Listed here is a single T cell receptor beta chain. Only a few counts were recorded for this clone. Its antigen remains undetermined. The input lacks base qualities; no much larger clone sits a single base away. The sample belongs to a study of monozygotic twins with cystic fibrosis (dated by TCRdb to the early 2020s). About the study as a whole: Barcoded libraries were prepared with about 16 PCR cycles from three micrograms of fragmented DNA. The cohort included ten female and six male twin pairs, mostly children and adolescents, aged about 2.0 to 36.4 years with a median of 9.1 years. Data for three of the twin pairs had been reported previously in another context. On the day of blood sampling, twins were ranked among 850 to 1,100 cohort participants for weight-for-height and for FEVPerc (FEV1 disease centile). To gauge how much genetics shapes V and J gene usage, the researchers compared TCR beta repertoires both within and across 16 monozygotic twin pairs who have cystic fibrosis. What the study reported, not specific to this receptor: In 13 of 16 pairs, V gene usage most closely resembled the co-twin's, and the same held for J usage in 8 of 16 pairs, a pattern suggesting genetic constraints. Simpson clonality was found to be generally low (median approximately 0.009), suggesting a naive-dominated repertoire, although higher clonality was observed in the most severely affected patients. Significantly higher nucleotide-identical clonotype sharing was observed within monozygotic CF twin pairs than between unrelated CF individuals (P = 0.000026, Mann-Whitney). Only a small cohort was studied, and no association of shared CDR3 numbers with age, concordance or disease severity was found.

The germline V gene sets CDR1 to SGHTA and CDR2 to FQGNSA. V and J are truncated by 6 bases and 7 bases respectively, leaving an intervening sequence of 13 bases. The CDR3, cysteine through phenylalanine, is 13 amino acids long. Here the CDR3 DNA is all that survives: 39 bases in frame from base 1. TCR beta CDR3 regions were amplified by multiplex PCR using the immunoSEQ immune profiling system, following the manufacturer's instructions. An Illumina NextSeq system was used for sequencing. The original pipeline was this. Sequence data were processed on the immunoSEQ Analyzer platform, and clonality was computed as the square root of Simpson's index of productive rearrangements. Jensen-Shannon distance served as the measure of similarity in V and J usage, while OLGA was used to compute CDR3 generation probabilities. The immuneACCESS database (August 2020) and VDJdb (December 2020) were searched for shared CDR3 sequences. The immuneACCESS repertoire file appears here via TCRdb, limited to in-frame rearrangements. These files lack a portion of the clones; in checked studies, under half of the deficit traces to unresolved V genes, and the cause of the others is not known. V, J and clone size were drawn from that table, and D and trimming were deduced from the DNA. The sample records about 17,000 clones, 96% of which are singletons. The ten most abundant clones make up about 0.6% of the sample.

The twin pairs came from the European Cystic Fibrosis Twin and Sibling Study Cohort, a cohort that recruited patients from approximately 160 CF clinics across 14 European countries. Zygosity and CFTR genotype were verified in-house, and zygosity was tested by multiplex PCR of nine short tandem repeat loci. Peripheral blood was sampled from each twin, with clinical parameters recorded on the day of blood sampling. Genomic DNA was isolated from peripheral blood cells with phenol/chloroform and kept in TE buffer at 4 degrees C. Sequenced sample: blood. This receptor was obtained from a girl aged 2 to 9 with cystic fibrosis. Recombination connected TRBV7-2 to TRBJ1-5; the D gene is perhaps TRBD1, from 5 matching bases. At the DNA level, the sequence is TGTGCCAGCAGACCAGGGCAGGGCCAGCCCCAGCATTTT. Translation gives CASRPGQGQPQHF.